The 15 T cell receptor beta chains reported below all come from one sample, sequenced in a study of neurological immune-mediated disorders. TCRdb independently ran MiXCR on the 5' RACE reads; one entry per CDR3 protein. The sample lists about 66,000 distinct CDR3 sequences; about 5.1% were seen once. Sequencing input: PBMCs. Receptors were obtained from a woman in her seventies with multiple sclerosis.

This clonotype has at least ten counts. The V gene is TRBV5-1, the J gene TRBJ2-1; D remains ambiguous. The ends were cut back, 5 bases at V and 7 bases at J, with 19 bases in the middle. The CDR3 extends over 15 amino acids. Germline values: CDR1 SGHRS, CDR2 YFSETQ. Here the CDR3 DNA reads TGCGCCAGCAGTCGAAGTCAGATCGAAGGGAATGAGCAGTTCTTC. Protein product: CASSRSQIEGNEQFF.

The sample holds many counts of this clonotype. This chain joins TRBV20-1 and TRBJ2-1; 8 bases fit TRBD2. V lost 6 bases, J lost 15 bases, and 13 bases stayed unmatched. CDR1 and CDR2 (germline): DFQATT, SNEGSKA (reference sequence). The CDR3 has 12 residues. The chain's CDR3 is CSAPGPAGVVFF. The CDR3 DNA sequence: TGCAGTGCCCCAGGCCCAGCGGGAGTGGTGTTCTTC.

This clonotype was picked up many times. V is TRBV20-1 and J is TRBJ2-3, with D maybe TRBD2 (6 bases). The CDR3 contains 15 residues. V was trimmed by 3 bases and J by 0 bases, leaving 13 bases between them. Germline values: CDR1 DFQATT, CDR2 SNEGSKA (reference sequence). CDR3 amino acids: CSARSREISTDTQYF. CDR3 DNA: TGCAGTGCTAGGTCCCGGGAGATAAGCACAGATACGCAGTATTTT.

This clonotype has ten or more counts. The chain is built from TRBV7-9 and TRBJ1-6; 7 bases match TRBD1. Per germline, CDR1 SEHNR and CDR2 FQNEAQ (reference sequence). The CDR3 covers 15 residues. J was trimmed by 10 bases and V by 7 bases; bases with no gene match: 13. The CDR3 nucleotides are TGTGCCAGCACCCCTCAGGGGGTACAGGAGTCACCCCTCCACTTT. Encoded protein: CASTPQGVQESPLHF.

This clonotype was picked up many times. V gene TRBV20-1 combines with J gene TRBJ2-7; D is perhaps TRBD1 or TRBD2 (5 bases each). V dropped 3 bases and J dropped 0 bases, with 9 bases sitting between them. The CDR3 has 13 residues. The germline V gene has CDR1 DFQATT and CDR2 SNEGSKA (reference sequence). CDR3 sequence: CSASWGSSYEQYF. Here the CDR3 DNA reads TGCAGTGCTAGCTGGGGGAGCTCCTACGAGCAGTACTTC.

This clonotype was seen at least ten times. The V gene is TRBV7-6, the J gene TRBJ2-1, with TRBD2 identical over 12 bases. The germline gives CDR1 SGHVS, CDR2 FNYEAQ. V shed 6 bases and J 8 bases; nucleotides not matched to a gene: 8. The CDR3 runs to 15 residues. The CDR3 is CASRTSGSRFYEQFF. The CDR3 DNA follows: TGTGCCAGCAGGACTAGCGGGAGCCGGTTTTATGAGCAGTTCTTC.

This clonotype showed up many times. The rearrangement links TRBV14 to TRBJ2-7; 10 nucleotides align to TRBD2. The CDR3 covers 15 residues. With 4 bases clipped from V and 3 bases from J, the junction kept 6 bases outside the gene matches. Germline V lookup: CDR1 SGHDN, CDR2 FVKESK. The CDR3 DNA reads TGTGCCAGCAGCCCGCTAGCGGGGGTCCTCTACGAGCAGTACTTC. Protein: CASSPLAGVLYEQYF.

This clonotype was counted at least ten times. CDR3 residues: CASSLASPGQAATWEQFF. Here the CDR3 DNA reads TGTGCCAGCAGTCTAGCTTCCCCGGGACAGGCTGCGACTTGGGAGCAGTTCTTC. The rearrangement links TRBV3-1 to TRBJ2-1; 8 bases agree with TRBD1. The trim removed 6 bases at V and 10 bases at J, leaving 23 bases unmatched. From germline, CDR1 is LGHDT and CDR2 YNNKEL (reference sequence). This CDR3 comprises 18 residues.

This clonotype was counted ten times or more. CDR3: CASSQKRLNEQFF. The CDR3 coding sequence is TGTGCCAGCAGCCAGAAGCGACTAAATGAGCAGTTCTTC. The chain employs TRBV7-7 and TRBJ2-1, with D possibly matching TRBD2 (5 bases). Per germline, CDR1 SSHAT and CDR2 FNYEAQ (reference sequence). The CDR3 loop spans 13 amino acids. V lost 5 bases and J 7 bases, leaving 12 bases between the germline ends.

There are many counts of this clonotype. This chain links TRBV6-5 with TRBJ2-6, with a weak D call TRBD1 (6 bases). Trimming took off 6 bases at V and 2 bases at J, with 11 bases between the two ends. Germline V gives CDR1 MNHEY, CDR2 SVGAGI. The length of the CDR3 is 15 residues. CDR3 amino acids: CASRSEGAGANVLTF. The DNA for the CDR3 is TGTGCCAGCAGGTCCGAGGGGGCTGGGGCCAACGTCCTGACTTTC.

This clonotype appeared many times. This chain uses TRBV20-1 with TRBJ2-7; D might be TRBD2 (6 bases). There are 14 residues in the CDR3. CDR1 is DFQATT, CDR2 SNEGSKA, per germline (reference sequence). Deletions cut 3 bases from V and 6 bases from J, with 18 bases between. CDR3 in DNA: TGCAGTGCTAGGATAACCGGGAGTCCCCTCGAGCAGTACTTC. It encodes CSARITGSPLEQYF.

This clonotype was seen many times. The chain joins TRBV20-1 to TRBJ2-7, with 9 bases lining up with TRBD1. There are 14 residues in the CDR3. V gave up 6 bases and J gave up 7 bases; unmatched junction bases: 13. CDR1 is DFQATT and CDR2 is SNEGSKA in the germline V gene (reference sequence). In DNA, the CDR3 is TGCAGTGCCGAGGTCCCCGGGACAGGGCCTGAGCAGTACTTC. Protein sequence: CSAEVPGTGPEQYF.

This clonotype appeared a few times. The chain combines TRBV6-5 with TRBJ1-1; 8 bases fit TRBD1. The CDR3 runs 15 residues. Trimming cost V 4 bases and J 1 base; bases outside gene matches: 5. Germline V gene lookup returns CDR1 MNHEY and CDR2 SVGAGI. The CDR3 DNA sequence: TGTGCCAGCAGTTCCCAAGGGACAGGGAACACTGAAGCTTTCTTT. Translation gives CASSSQGTGNTEAFF.

This clonotype showed up many times. The rearrangement uses TRBV7-3 and TRBJ2-1; TRBD2 might be the D (5 bases). The CDR3 covers 16 residues. Germline loops: CDR1 SGHTA, CDR2 FQGTGA. Between the trimmed V and J ends, which lost 2 bases and 6 bases, there was a span of 17 bases. CDR3 sequence (DNA): TGTGCCAGCAGCTTAGAGGCTAGCCTTCGGGGCAATGAGCAGTTCTTC. Its protein is CASSLEASLRGNEQFF.

This clonotype was counted ten times or more. The rearrangement links TRBV6-5 to TRBJ2-2; D possibly matches TRBD1 or TRBD2 (6 bases each). This CDR3 spans 15 amino acids. Germline V gene lookup returns CDR1 MNHEY and CDR2 SVGAGI. V lost 6 bases and J 4 bases, leaving 15 bases between the germline ends. CDR3 region: CASRQGLQSTGELFF. For the CDR3, the DNA is TGTGCCAGCAGACAGGGACTCCAATCCACCGGGGAGCTGTTTTTT.